Shown below are 5 T cell receptor beta chains from a single sample sequenced in a study of blood T cell repertoires in COVID-19 (dated by TCRdb to the early 2020s). Library prep was done by the immunoSEQ multiplex PCR assay. TCRdb provides this immuneACCESS table in a form limited to in-frame rearrangements. Some clones are lacking; in checked studies, under half of them reflect an unresolved V gene, and why the rest are absent is not known. This sample lists around 30,000 clones; 80% to 90% were detected once. 0.55% of the sample goes to the ten largest clones. Sequenced material: peripheral blood. The source of these receptors is a woman aged 40 to 50 with active or convalescent COVID-19.

The chain employs TRBV30 and TRBJ1-2; D perhaps matches TRBD1 (6 bases). The V end was cut by 4 bases, the J end by 8 bases, with 14 bases between. Germline CDR1 and CDR2: GTSNPN and SVGIG (reference sequence). The length of the CDR3 is 12 residues. The CDR3 loop is CAWTEGGIGYTF. The CDR3 DNA reads as TGTGCCTGGACCGAGGGGGGGATCGGCTACACCTTC.

V gene TRBV27 combines with J gene TRBJ2-7; weak D call: TRBD2 (6 bases). The CDR3 length is 15 residues. From germline, CDR1 is MNHEY and CDR2 SMNVEV (reference sequence). V was cut by 6 bases and J by 5 bases, with 20 bases left in between. CDR3 in DNA: TGTGCCAGCAGGCCCCCTAGCGCCATTAATCACGAGCAGTACTTC. Translating it yields CASRPPSAINHEQYF.

CDR3 nucleotide sequence: TGCGCCAGCAGCTCAACGGGAAGAACGAACACTGAAGCTTTCTTT. Translating it yields CASSSTGRTNTEAFF. The chain is built from TRBV5-1 and TRBJ1-1; D gene ambiguous. This CDR3 contains 15 residues. Per the germline V gene, CDR1 is SGHRS and CDR2 is YFSETQ. Trimming cost V 3 bases and J 1 base, with 13 bases left between them. Supplemented by reference TRBV5-1 and TRBJ1-1, the full variable domain reads KAGVTQTPRYLIKTRGQQVTLSCSPISGHRSVSWYQQTPGQGLQFLFEYFSETQRNKGNFPGRFSGRQFSNSRSEMNVSTLELGDSALYLCASSSTGRTNTEAFFGQGTRLTVV.

The chain employs TRBV19 and TRBJ1-4, with a weak D call TRBD1 (5 bases). This CDR3 region has 14 residues. Trimming took 3 bases from V and 3 from J, leaving 8 bases between them. Germline assignment: CDR1 LNHDA and CDR2 SQIVND (reference sequence). For the CDR3, the DNA is TGTGCCAGTAGTATGGGGCGGCCTAATGAAAAACTGTTTTTT. This codes for CASSMGRPNEKLFF.

The chain recombines TRBV10-3 with TRBJ1-5, with 9 bases lining up with TRBD1. This CDR3 is built from 14 residues. Germline values: CDR1 ENHRY, CDR2 SYGVKD. The V segment lost 7 bases and the J segment 5 bases; nucleotides outside the gene matches: 6. As DNA, the CDR3 is TGTGCCATCAAGAAGACAGGGGGAGATCAGCCCCAGCATTTT. The encoded protein is CAIKKTGGDQPQHF.